This is a list of T cell receptor beta chains from one sample in a study of identical twins. TCRdb reprocessed the 5' RACE reads with MiXCR, giving one entry per CDR3 protein. The repertoire holds about 290,000 distinct CDR3 sequences, with 8% to 9.5% as singletons. The same sample was also studied in work on yellow fever vaccine responses in identical twins.

The material sequenced was CD8+ T cells sorted from blood. The receptors were sampled from a woman aged 18-29 years in good health. The CDR3 runs from the conserved cysteine through the conserved F or W. The D gene is left open where the match is weak. Clone size is stated in some rows and not others, as once, few, many or a class when expanded.

D,size,J,V,DNA,CDR3
TRBD1,many,TRBJ2-2,TRBV4-3,TGCGCCAGCAGCCAAGCGGGACAGGGGGTCCCCGGGGAGCTGTTTTTT,CASSQAGQGVPGELFF
TRBD2,-,TRBJ2-7,TRBV29-1,TGCAGCGTTGTCGGGGGGGGACTAGCGGCTTCCTACGAGCAGTACTTC,CSVVGGGLAASYEQYF
-,-,TRBJ2-7,TRBV13,TGTGCCAGCGGCACCCCGGGGGAGACTCAGAACGAGCAGTACTTC,CASGTPGETQNEQYF
-,many,TRBJ2-2,TRBV6-4,TGTGCCAGCAGTGACGGTCCTACGGTGGCCGGGGAGCTGTTTTTT,CASSDGPTVAGELFF
-,-,TRBJ1-4,TRBV25-1,TGTGCCAGCAGCCAAGGGGCGGGAAGGGAGGAAAAACTGTTTTTT,CASSQGAGREEKLFF
-,many,TRBJ2-5,TRBV20-1,TGCAGTGCTAGAGACCGGGACCAACTGAAAGAGACCCAGTACTTC,CSARDRDQLKETQYF
TRBD2,many,TRBJ2-3,TRBV4-3,TGCGCCAGCAGCCAAGATCGTCTAGCGGCATACACAGATACGCAGTATTTT,CASSQDRLAAYTDTQYF
TRBD2,few,TRBJ2-5,TRBV29-1,TGCAGCGTTGCCGGAGGGACTAGCGGGATCGGGGAGACCCAGTACTTC,CSVAGGTSGIGETQYF
-,-,TRBJ2-1,TRBV7-8,TGTGCCAGCAGCTTTTCGCGGGTGAGCTCCTACAATGAGCAGTTCTTC,CASSFSRVSSYNEQFF
TRBD1,many,TRBJ2-4,TRBV4-3,TGCGCCAGCAGCCACTTCAGGGGGACGAACATTCAGTACTTC,CASSHFRGTNIQYF
TRBD2,-,TRBJ2-1,TRBV2,TGTGCCAGCAGTGAAGGGCTAGCGGACTACAATGAGCAGTTCTTC,CASSEGLADYNEQFF
-,few,TRBJ2-7,TRBV3-1,TGTGCCAGCAGCCATAGGGACGTCCGATACTCCTACGAGCAGTACTTC,CASSHRDVRYSYEQYF
-,-,TRBJ2-7,TRBV30,TGTGCCTGGAGTGTAGATTTCGTGGGCGCCTATGTTGGGCAGTACTTC,CAWSVDFVGAYVGQYF
TRBD1,few,TRBJ1-1,TRBV6-2/TRBV6-3,TGTGCCAGCAGTTATGGGACAGGGACAATGACTGAAGCTTTCTTT,CASSYGTGTMTEAFF
-,many,TRBJ2-7,TRBV5-2,TGTGCCAGCAATCATCTATCAAGGTTGTTGAGTAAAAGGCGGCCAGACTCCTACGAGCAGTACTTC,CASNHLSRLLSKRRPDSYEQYF
TRBD2,-,TRBJ2-1,TRBV2,TGTGCCAGCAGTGAGGGAACGGGCGGGACTAGCGGCTCCTACAATGAGCAGTTCTTC,CASSEGTGGTSGSYNEQFF
-,-,TRBJ2-5,TRBV6-1,TGTGCCAGCAGTCCCGGGGCGGGACTGAATGTGGAGACCCAGTACTTC,CASSPGAGLNVETQYF
-,many,TRBJ2-4,TRBV29-1,TGCAGCGTTGAGCGTTTGGACAAAAACATTCAGTACTTC,CSVERLDKNIQYF
TRBD1,-,TRBJ2-1,TRBV7-8,TGTGCCAGCAGCTCCTTACGCGCCGCCGGGACAGAGACACACAATGAGCAGTTCTTC,CASSSLRAAGTETHNEQFF
-,-,TRBJ1-6,TRBV19,TGTGCCAGTAGTTGGACAGTCGACTTAAGTACCCTCCACTTT,CASSWTVDLSTLHF
-,many,TRBJ1-1,TRBV27,TGTGCCAGCATCAAAAATACTGAAGCTTTCTTT,CASIKNTEAFF
TRBD2,few,TRBJ2-3,TRBV11-2,TGTGCCAGCAGGGGACTAATCGGGACAGATACGCAGTATTTT,CASRGLIGTDTQYF
TRBD1,many,TRBJ1-2,TRBV27,TGTGCCAGCAGTGACAGGGTAGGAGGCTACACCTTC,CASSDRVGGYTF
-,few,TRBJ2-7,TRBV20-1,TGCAGTGCCAAATTCGAGGGGCAAGCCTACGAGCAGTACTTC,CSAKFEGQAYEQYF
-,-,TRBJ2-1,TRBV3-1,TGTGCCTGCAGCGATGGCAGGGGCCCCAGCTCCTACAATGAGCAGTTCTTC,CACSDGRGPSSYNEQFF
TRBD2,many,TRBJ2-7,TRBV27,TGTGCCAGCAGCCCGACTAGCAGATACGAGCAGTACTTC,CASSPTSRYEQYF
-,few,TRBJ1-1,TRBV9,TGTGCCAGCAGCGTAGATCTGGGAATAGGCACTGAAGCTTTCTTT,CASSVDLGIGTEAFF
-,many,TRBJ1-2,TRBV12-3/TRBV12-4,TGTGCCAGCAGTCCACCCCAGGGAAGACCCTATGGCTACACCTTC,CASSPPQGRPYGYTF
-,many,TRBJ1-1,TRBV29-1,TGCAGCGTTGTCGGTGACTTCTACACTGAAGCTCTCTTT,CSVVGDFYTEALF
TRBD1,few,TRBJ1-6,TRBV7-8,TGTGCCAGCAGCGAAACAGGGGAGGTCGCCTATAATTCACCCCTCCACTTT,CASSETGEVAYNSPLHF
-,many,TRBJ2-5,TRBV4-2,TGTGCCAGCAGCCTTCTATTTCAGGGGGGCGTTGAGGAGACCCAGTACTTC,CASSLLFQGGVEETQYF
-,-,TRBJ1-1,TRBV11-2,TGTGCCAGCAGCTACGGGACCTTAGACACTGAAGCTTTCTTT,CASSYGTLDTEAFF
-,few,TRBJ2-3,TRBV6-1,TGTGCCAGCAGTGTCGGGGCGTTAGATACGCAGTATTTT,CASSVGALDTQYF
TRBD1,many,TRBJ2-3,TRBV7-7,TGTGCTAGCAGCCCGGGACAGGGATACACAGATACGCAGTATTTT,CASSPGQGYTDTQYF
-,-,TRBJ2-7,TRBV2,TGTGCCAGCAGTGAATTCGGGCTAGCTGCCTACGAGCAGTACTTC,CASSEFGLAAYEQYF
TRBD1,many,TRBJ2-1,TRBV27,TGTGCCAGCAGGTTAGGGGGCCACCCCTACAATGAGCAGTTCTTC,CASRLGGHPYNEQFF
-,once,TRBJ2-1,TRBV9,TGTGCCAGCAGCGAATGGGACCAGAACAATGAGCAGTTCTTC,CASSEWDQNNEQFF
TRBD2,-,TRBJ2-7,TRBV6-2/TRBV6-3,TGTGCCAGCAGTTTGAAGTTGGGACTAGGCTACGAGCAGTACTTC,CASSLKLGLGYEQYF
-,few,TRBJ1-4,TRBV7-9,TGTGCCAGCAGCCCAAGACGGGGGGAACCAAAAAATGAAAAACTGTTTTTT,CASSPRRGEPKNEKLFF
TRBD2,-,TRBJ2-5,TRBV6-5,TGTGCCAGCAGTTACGCCAGGGCTAGCGGGAGAGAGACCCAGTACTTC,CASSYARASGRETQYF
-,-,TRBJ2-1,TRBV2,TGTGCCAGCACCACGACCGCCAGCTTTGACAATGAGCAGTTCTTC,CASTTTASFDNEQFF
TRBD2,few,TRBJ2-1,TRBV20-1,TGCAGTGCTAGAGATAGTGCGGGACTAGTTAGCAGCTATGAGCAGTTCTTC,CSARDSAGLVSSYEQFF
TRBD1,few,TRBJ2-7,TRBV27,TGTGCCAGCAGTAAACAGGGGCTCGAGCAGTACTTC,CASSKQGLEQYF
-,many,TRBJ1-1,TRBV6-5,TGTGCCAGCAGTTACTCGAAAGTGAACACTGAAGCTTTCTTT,CASSYSKVNTEAFF
-,-,TRBJ2-7,TRBV5-1,TGCGCCAGCAGTTGGGGCGGGGACTACGAGCAGTACTTC,CASSWGGDYEQYF
-,many,TRBJ2-5,TRBV29-1,TGCAGCGTTGAAAGACAGAACCAAGAGACCCAGTACTTC,CSVERQNQETQYF
-,few,TRBJ2-7,TRBV30,TGTGCCTGGAGTGTAGGCCAGGGCTACGAGCAGTACTTC,CAWSVGQGYEQYF
-,-,TRBJ2-7,TRBV4-2,TGTGCCAGCAGCCAAGATGGGGCAACGAGTGAGCAGTACTTC,CASSQDGATSEQYF
TRBD1,few,TRBJ2-3,TRBV27,TGTGCCAGCAGTTTATACGGCACTAAAGGGGGCTCTCCAGCTCCGGATTCCCTCACAGATACGCAGTATTTT,CASSLYGTKGGSPAPDSLTDTQYF
-,few,TRBJ2-2,TRBV20-1,TGCAGTGCTGGAGACTGGGACGGGGAGCTGTTTTTT,CSAGDWDGELFF
TRBD1,many,TRBJ2-3,TRBV14,TGTGCCAGCAGCCAAGGGGTCCCCAAGGGGGCACGGCCAGATACGCAGTATTTT,CASSQGVPKGARPDTQYF
TRBD1,many,TRBJ2-7,TRBV29-1,TGCAGCGTTGCCGGACAGGGGACCACCTACGAGCAGTACTTC,CSVAGQGTTYEQYF
-,few,TRBJ2-2,TRBV4-1,TGCGCCAGCAGCCAAACGAAAACCGGGGAGCTGTTTTTT,CASSQTKTGELFF
-,many,TRBJ2-1,TRBV4-3,TGCGCCAGCAGCCAAGATGCAACTAACTACAATGAGCAGTTCTTC,CASSQDATNYNEQFF
TRBD2,-,TRBJ2-7,TRBV5-4,TGTGCCAGCAGCTTTAGCGGGGGAACAGAGCAGTACTTC,CASSFSGGTEQYF
-,few,TRBJ2-2,TRBV7-9,TGTGCCAGCAGCGGGGGACCGACGAACACCGGGGAGCTGTTTTTT,CASSGGPTNTGELFF
-,few,TRBJ2-1,TRBV5-1,TGCGCCAGCAGAAAATATCTCCGCGATATCCCATACAATGAGCAGTTCTTC,CASRKYLRDIPYNEQFF
TRBD1,-,TRBJ2-6,TRBV3-1,TGTGCCAGCAGCCATGGACAGGGTTCTGGGGCCAACGTCCTGACTTTC,CASSHGQGSGANVLTF
-,many,TRBJ2-5,TRBV18,TGTGCCAGCTCACGGACATACCAAGAGACCCAGTACTTC,CASSRTYQETQYF
-,-,TRBJ2-7,TRBV5-1,TGCGCCAGCAGCTTGAGGGACGGAGGCTACGAGCAGTACTTC,CASSLRDGGYEQYF